The T cell receptor beta chain described here comes from a study of OX40 agonist ivuxolimab in advanced cancers. Study-level results: Expanded clones tended on average to be more numerous among CD8+ T cells than CD4+.

A remark on this clone: Its antigen is not known.

Trimming stripped 5 bases from V and 13 bases from J, with 15 bases between. The CDR3 contains 11 residues. The germline gives CDR1 GTSNPN, CDR2 SVGIG (reference sequence). Using immunoSEQ multiplex PCR, the repertoire was profiled, and TCRdb retains in-frame clones only, with some absent. Of tens of thousands of clones listed, roughly nine tenths are singletons. The receptor's source is an adult with an advanced solid tumor such as melanoma, head and neck, liver or kidney cancer. This chain links TRBV30 with TRBJ2-4, with D possibly called TRBD1 or TRBD2 (5 bases each). Sample: CD4+ or CD8+ T cells sorted from blood, taken in a trial of the OX40 agonist ivuxolimab. CDR3 sequence (DNA): TGTGCCTGGTCTTCAGGGAGTACCCAGTACTTC. Translation gives CAWSSGSTQYF.